This TCR beta chain originates from a study of shared clonotypes between healthy human individuals. Sorted subsets were amplified in replicate PCRs using 200 ng DNA, some 31,000 T cell genomes. The assay was immunoSEQ multiplex PCR, and TCRdb's table has in-frame clones only and misses some. This sample has around 1,000,000 clones, with approximately 77% found just once. The V gene's germline CDR1 is SNHLY and CDR2 FYNNEI. V was pared by 2 bases and J by 2 bases, with 6 bases between. This CDR3 is built from 13 residues. Participating donors were healthy, HIV-negative adults free of recent acute infections or vaccinations.

The V gene is TRBV2, the J gene TRBJ1-1, with D unresolved. Sequencing input: memory CD4+ T cells from PBMCs. Subset: CD45RA-negative fraction. This receptor was identified in a man in his late teens or twenties in good health. Some clones in this sample may be carry-over from other donors' samples. CDR3: CASSESVNTEAFF. CDR3 coding DNA: TGTGCCAGCAGTGAATCTGTAAACACTGAAGCTTTCTTT. Using reference TRBV2 and TRBJ1-1 for the parts outside the CDR3, the full variable domain is EPEVTQTPSHQVTQMGQEVILRCVPISNHLYFYWYRQILGQKVEFLVSFYNNEISEKSEIFDDQFSVERPDGSNFTLKIRSTKLEDSAMYFCASSESVNTEAFFGQGTRLTVV.